The TCR beta chain under discussion was sequenced for a study of blood T cells in healthy people across ages. The authors ran a second PCR of roughly 6 to 12 cycles using a sample-barcoded 5' primer and a J-beta primer mix. Each of the cDNA molecules was tagged by a template-switch adaptor with 12 random nucleotides. In TCRdb, the 5' RACE reads were re-called with MiXCR into one record per CDR3 protein. The data hold 800,000 to 1,300,000 distinct CDR3 sequences, with around 25% observed a single time. Regarding the study as a whole: Observed TCR beta diversity per million T cells went down as age went up. This fall followed a roughly linear course with age.

This clonotype was seen only a few times. What it binds is not known. Per germline, CDR1 MNHNY and CDR2 SVGAGI (reference sequence). This CDR3 is 14 amino acids long. V lost 6 bases to trimming and J lost 10 bases, with 18 bases between them. The sample also formed part of further work on T cells of mothers and their children. In that study: The study obtained over 9.5 million TCR beta CDR3 reads per mother and a few million per child.

The chain combines TRBV6-6 with TRBJ1-4, with D maybe TRBD1 (5 bases). The source is a girl aged 2-10 years in good health. Sequenced material: blood. In DNA, the CDR3 is TGTGCCAGCAGCGACGGGGCAGGGATCGGAAAACTGTTTTTT. Residues: CASSDGAGIGKLFF.